This T cell receptor beta chain was captured by sequencing in a study of T cell responses to AZD1222 COVID-19 vaccine. This CDR3 region has 13 residues. After removal of 3 bases from V and 5 bases from J, the junction contained 2 bases not matched to a gene. Points on this clone: The sample contains more than one DNA sequence encoding this CDR3.

The method was immunoSEQ multiplex PCR; TCRdb's version includes in-frame clones alone and lacks a portion of them. The sample holds 150,000 to 200,000 clones, approximately 90% seen once. Source: peripheral blood, taken 28 days after the second AZD1222 dose. The TCR sequence derives from an adult who received the AZD1222 COVID-19 vaccine. V gene TRBV12-3 or TRBV12-4 combines with J gene TRBJ2-5, with 8 bases aligning to TRBD1. The CDR3: CASSFYRGETQYF. The CDR3 coding sequence is TGTGCCAGCAGTTTTTACAGGGGGGAGACCCAGTACTTC.